A single sample gave rise to the 17 T cell receptor beta chains below, sequenced in a study of response to subunit inactivated influenza vaccine. TCRdb processed the RT-PCR reads anew with MiXCR; each CDR3 protein has one entry. The sample carries around 600,000 distinct CDR3 sequences, about 11% recorded once. The data also belong to a second study, concerning T cells expressing NK-cell markers. That report adds: Generation of TCR beta cDNA was performed by 5'RACE template switching incorporating UMIs.

Sequenced here: PBMCs from blood, sampled on the day of vaccination. Receptors were obtained from a man in his fifties who received an inactivated influenza vaccine.

This clonotype was seen at least ten times. The rearrangement links TRBV12-3 or TRBV12-4 to TRBJ2-1; 7 nucleotides line up with TRBD2. The CDR3 runs 13 residues. Trimming cost V 3 bases and J 8 bases; bases outside gene matches: 4. The CDR3 DNA reads as TGTGCCAGCAGTTTTGGCGGGAGCTATGAGCAGTTCTTC. The encoded protein is CASSFGGSYEQFF.

Many counts were recorded for this clonotype. The J gene is TRBJ2-1, the V gene TRBV25-1; 7 positions match TRBD2. The germline gives CDR1 MGHDK, CDR2 SYGVNS. The length of the CDR3 is 14 residues. The ends lost 1 base at V and 8 bases at J; junction bases unmatched: 5. CDR3 sequence reads: CASSESGGGHEQFF. In DNA, the CDR3 is TGTGCCAGCAGTGAATCCGGGGGAGGGCATGAGCAGTTCTTC.

This clonotype appeared a few times. This chain uses TRBV5-6 with TRBJ2-3; D remains unclear. Germline loops: CDR1 SGHDT, CDR2 YYEEEE. This CDR3 is 17 amino acids long. Trimming took off 4 bases at V and 6 bases at J, with 24 bases between the two ends. The CDR3 DNA reads as TGTGCCAGCAGCCTAACAAGGTCGGCAGGACCCGGCGATACGCAGTATTTT. Protein product: CASSLTRSAGPGDTQYF.

In its sample, this clonotype was seen many times. V usage is TRBV12-3 or TRBV12-4 and J usage is TRBJ2-7, with 8 bases aligning to TRBD1. J gave up 0 bases and V 8 bases, and 3 bases lay outside the gene matches. This CDR3 contains 13 residues. CDR3 DNA: TGTGCCAGCCGGGACAGGAGCTCCTACGAGCAGTACTTC. Protein sequence: CASRDRSSYEQYF.

The V and J genes are TRBV12-3 or TRBV12-4 and TRBJ1-5; TRBD1 agrees at 9 bases. The CDR3 extends over 14 amino acids. Trimming took 3 bases from V and 7 from J; bases not matched to a gene: 4. The DNA of the CDR3 is TGTGCCAGCAGTTTTTTGGACAGGGGCCAGCCCCAGCATTTT. Its translation is CASSFLDRGQPQHF.

The chain employs TRBV20-1 and TRBJ2-7; D perhaps matches TRBD2 (6 bases). V was clipped by 5 bases and J by 3 bases, with 14 bases between them. The CDR3 contains 13 residues. Germline assignment: CDR1 DFQATT and CDR2 SNEGSKA (reference sequence). The CDR3 here is CSARDGRGYEQYF. CDR3 in DNA: TGCAGTGCTCGCGACGGGAGAGGCTACGAGCAGTACTTC.

This clonotype has more than one count but fewer than ten. The genes are TRBV2 and TRBJ1-2; TRBD1 matches 7 bases. Germline-derived CDR1 and CDR2 are SNHLY and FYNNEI. Trimming removed 5 bases from V and 8 bases from J; junction bases left unmatched: 5. The CDR3 sequence is 12 residues long. CDR3 region: CASSSTGLGYTF. The CDR3 DNA sequence: TGTGCCAGCAGTTCGACAGGGTTGGGCTACACCTTC. The full variable domain, in which reference TRBV2 and TRBJ1-2 provide the parts outside the CDR3, is EPEVTQTPSHQVTQMGQEVILRCVPISNHLYFYWYRQILGQKVEFLVSFYNNEISEKSEIFDDQFSVERPDGSNFTLKIRSTKLEDSAMYFCASSSTGLGYTFGSGTRLTVV.

The V call is TRBV7-9, the J call TRBJ2-1; 8 positions agree with TRBD2. Germline CDR1 is SEHNR and CDR2 is FQNEAQ (reference sequence). Unmatched junction bases numbered 6, after V lost 2 bases and J lost 6 bases. There are 15 residues in the CDR3. This CDR3 reads CASSLKASGSNEQFF. The DNA for the CDR3 is TGTGCCAGCAGCTTAAAGGCTAGCGGGTCCAATGAGCAGTTCTTC.

The sample holds a few counts of this clonotype. CDR3 region: CASSFGGVVSSTDTQYF. The CDR3 bases are TGTGCCAGCAGTTTTGGAGGGGTCGTCTCTAGCACAGATACGCAGTATTTT. The chain carries TRBV27 and TRBJ2-3, with D tentatively TRBD2 (6 bases). The CDR3 has 17 amino acids. Trimming left V 3 bases short and J 0 bases short, with 16 bases between. CDR1 and CDR2 from the germline V gene are MNHEY and SMNVEV (reference sequence).

The rearrangement uses TRBV14 and TRBJ2-5; 7 bases agree with TRBD2. Germline loops: CDR1 SGHDN, CDR2 FVKESK. There are 15 residues in the CDR3. The V segment lost 1 base and the J segment 3 bases; nucleotides outside the gene matches: 5. Written as DNA, the CDR3 is TGTGCCAGCAGCCAAGTTCGGGGGGACGAAGAGACCCAGTACTTC. It yields the protein CASSQVRGDEETQYF. Variable domain in full (rest from reference TRBV14 and TRBJ2-5): EAGVTQFPSHSVIEKGQTVTLRCDPISGHDNLYWYRRVMGKEIKFLLHFVKESKQDESGMPNNRFLAERTGGTYSTLKVQPAELEDSGVYFCASSQVRGDEETQYFGPGTRLLVL.

This clonotype was seen a few times. V and J are TRBV5-1 and TRBJ2-4; possible D gene TRBD1, 7 bases. Trimming shortened V by 0 bases and J by 8 bases, and 18 bases separated the two germline ends. The CDR3 runs 16 residues. Germline V gene sequence: CDR1 SGHRS, CDR2 YFSETQ. CDR3 nucleotides: TGCGCCAGCAGCTTGGCCGAGGCAGGGGGGATATACATTCAGTACTTC. It specifies CASSLAEAGGIYIQYF.

The chain joins TRBV5-5 to TRBJ1-2; possible D gene TRBD1, 6 bases. The CDR3 covers 15 residues. Trimming took off 5 bases at V and 3 bases at J, with 17 bases between the two ends. The germline CDR1 and CDR2 sequences are SGHKS and YYEKEE (reference sequence). CDR3 sequence (DNA): TGTGCCAGCAGACTCGCGTCCGCAGGGGACTATGGCTACACCTTC. Its protein is CASRLASAGDYGYTF.

This clonotype turned up a few times. J is TRBJ2-7 and V is TRBV25-1; D is possibly TRBD1 (6 bases). The germline V and J ends were trimmed by 6 bases and 5 bases, with 11 bases remaining between them. Germline V gives CDR1 MGHDK, CDR2 SYGVNS. This CDR3 comprises 12 residues. CDR3 DNA: TGTGCCAGCAGCTACAGGGTCCACGAGCAGTACTTC. Its translation is CASSYRVHEQYF.

This clonotype was detected many times. The genes are TRBV5-1 and TRBJ2-1, with 9 bases fitting TRBD1. CDR3 length: 15 residues. Losses at the gene ends were 2 bases for V and 8 bases for J; bases not matched to a gene: 8. CDR1 and CDR2 from the germline V gene are SGHRS and YFSETQ. The CDR3 nucleotides read TGCGCCAGCAGCTTCTACCCGGGACAGGGTTATGAGCAGTTCTTC. This translates into CASSFYPGQGYEQFF.

V and J are TRBV28 and TRBJ2-1, with TRBD2 matching over 11 bases. The germline V gene has CDR1 MDHEN and CDR2 SYDVKM. V shed 6 bases and J 8 bases; nucleotides not matched to a gene: 9. The CDR3 length is 15 residues. CDR3 amino acids: CASRRAGTSGHEQFF. The DNA of the CDR3 is TGTGCCAGCAGAAGAGCCGGGACTAGCGGCCATGAGCAGTTCTTC.

At least ten counts were recorded for this clonotype. The V and J genes are TRBV5-5 and TRBJ1-2; D is perhaps TRBD1 (5 bases). This CDR3 has 14 residues. The V end was cut by 2 bases, the J end by 5 bases, with 13 bases between. The germline V gene encodes CDR1 SGHKS and CDR2 YYEKEE (reference sequence). Here the CDR3 DNA reads TGTGCCAGCAGCTTAGGGGAGAGTCGGTATGGCTACACCTTC. This codes for CASSLGESRYGYTF.

This clonotype came up many times. V is TRBV14 and J is TRBJ2-7; D gene uncertain. Trimming shortened V by 2 bases and J by 4 bases, and 6 bases separated the two germline ends. The germline gives CDR1 SGHDN, CDR2 FVKESK. This CDR3 has 12 amino acids. CDR3 sequence: CASSQRKYEQYF. The DNA of the CDR3 is TGTGCCAGCAGCCAACGGAAGTACGAGCAGTACTTC.